A single sample is the source of the 10 T cell receptor beta chains below, sequenced in a study of OX40 agonist ivuxolimab in advanced cancers. Profiling relied on immunoSEQ multiplex PCR, and the TCRdb table lists in-frame clones only, not all of them. Among tens of thousands of clones listed, around 84% were seen once. Sample: CD4+ or CD8+ T cells sorted from blood, taken in a trial of the OX40 agonist ivuxolimab. Source of these receptors: an adult with an advanced solid tumor such as melanoma, head and neck, liver or kidney cancer.

This CDR3 is CASWRAGSNYGYTF. Here the CDR3 DNA reads TGTGCCAGCTGGAGGGCAGGGTCTAACTATGGCTACACCTTC. This chain uses TRBV27 with TRBJ1-2; D perhaps matches TRBD1 (5 bases). V dropped 8 bases and J dropped 0 bases, with 13 bases sitting between them. This CDR3 has 14 amino acids. Looked up from germline, CDR1 is MNHEY and CDR2 is SMNVEV (reference sequence).

V is TRBV27 and J is TRBJ2-3; TRBD1 might be the D (5 bases). V lost 2 bases, J lost 5 bases, and 11 bases lay in between. Germline values: CDR1 MNHEY, CDR2 SMNVEV (reference sequence). The length of the CDR3 is 14 residues. DNA for the CDR3: TGTGCCAGCAGTTTACAAGGGGCTGGAGATACGCAGTATTTT. Protein sequence: CASSLQGAGDTQYF.

The V and J genes are TRBV30 and TRBJ1-4, with D perhaps TRBD1 (5 bases). V lost 4 bases, J lost 5 bases, and 8 bases lay in between. CDR3 length: 12 amino acids. Germline CDR1 GTSNPN, CDR2 SVGIG (reference sequence). The CDR3 region is CAWNGANEKLFF. For the CDR3, the DNA is TGTGCCTGGAATGGGGCAAATGAAAAACTGTTTTTT.

The chain employs TRBV4-1 and TRBJ2-1, with 9 bases matching TRBD2. The CDR3 is 16 residues long. Trimming cost V 0 bases and J 3 bases; bases outside gene matches: 3. Per the germline V gene, CDR1 is MGHRA and CDR2 is YSYEKL. The CDR3 bases are TGCGCCAGCAGCCAAGATGCTAGCGGGGACTACAATGAGCAGTTCTTC. Its protein product is CASSQDASGDYNEQFF.

This sequence joins TRBV7-2 and TRBJ1-2, with 8 bases lining up with TRBD1. Germline CDR1 reads SGHTA; CDR2 reads FQGNSA. The length of the CDR3 is 14 residues. Germline trimming cut 2 bases from V and 9 bases from J; bases unmatched to any gene: 8. CDR3: CASSLRWTGSRYTF. In nucleotides, the CDR3 is TGTGCCAGCAGCTTAAGGTGGACAGGGAGTCGCTACACCTTC.

This clone has only a few counts. This sequence joins TRBV5-1 and TRBJ1-4, with D unresolved. Trimming shortened V by 4 bases and J by 4 bases, and 14 bases separated the two germline ends. The CDR3 spans 15 residues. Germline V lookup: CDR1 SGHRS, CDR2 YFSETQ. CDR3 protein: CASSPGTVSNEKLFF. Here the CDR3 DNA reads TGCGCCAGCAGCCCCGGTACGGTTAGTAATGAAAAACTGTTTTTT.

The CDR3 spells CAISDPGLANHQETQYF. The CDR3 nucleotides read TGTGCCATCAGTGACCCGGGACTAGCAAATCACCAAGAGACCCAGTACTTC. The V and J genes are TRBV10-3 and TRBJ2-5; 9 bases line up with TRBD2. This CDR3 region has 17 residues. CDR1 and CDR2 (germline): ENHRY, SYGVKD. V shed 3 bases and J 0 bases; nucleotides not matched to a gene: 8.

The V call is TRBV7-3, the J call TRBJ2-2; TRBD2 matches 13 bases. Germline assignment: CDR1 SGHTA and CDR2 FQGTGA. J lost 1 base, V lost 5 bases, and 4 bases had no gene match. The CDR3 is 17 amino acids. DNA for the CDR3: TGTGCCAGCAGCAGGACTAGCGGGGGCCTGAACACCGGGGAGCTGTTTTTT. Translated: CASSRTSGGLNTGELFF.

The rearrangement links TRBV5-1 to TRBJ1-2; possibly TRBD1 for D (6 bases). The CDR3 runs 14 residues. Deletions cut 2 bases from V and 8 bases from J, with 16 bases between. The germline V gene encodes CDR1 SGHRS and CDR2 YFSETQ. CDR3 amino acids: CASSFRGGPKGYTF. CDR3 nucleotides: TGCGCCAGCAGCTTCCGAGGGGGGCCTAAAGGCTACACCTTC.

This rearrangement joins TRBV6-6 to TRBJ2-7, with TRBD1 identical over 8 bases. Germline assignment: CDR1 MNHNY and CDR2 SVGAGI (reference sequence). There are 14 residues in the CDR3. V trimming: 7 bases; J trimming: 2 bases; junction bases outside the gene matches: 7. CDR3 loop: CASTTGTGPYEQYF. The CDR3 DNA follows: TGTGCCAGCACGACGGGGACAGGACCCTACGAGCAGTACTTC.